This passage covers 27 T cell receptor beta chains from one sample sequenced in a study of beta chain features in type 1 diabetes. Overall study results and limits: In all four CD4+ subsets, TCRB CDR3 length was significantly, moderately reduced in type 1 diabetes.

The antigens these receptors bind are not known. Isolated RNA was reverse transcribed in full, so expressed TCRB transcripts were sequenced. Sequenced by immunoSEQ multiplex PCR; TCRdb stores in-frame clones only, minus some. The table has about 340,000 clones, approximately 12% seen once. Sequenced: naive CD4+ T cells from blood. The source of these receptors is a woman in her late teens or twenties with type 1 diabetes.

The chain has TRBV28 and TRBJ2-5; a possible D gene is TRBD2 (5 bases). V gave up 5 bases and J gave up 4 bases, with 14 bases separating them. The germline gives CDR1 MDHEN, CDR2 SYDVKM. There are 14 residues in the CDR3. The CDR3 spells CASSADYARETQYF. DNA for the CDR3: TGTGCCAGCAGTGCAGACTATGCTAGAGAGACCCAGTACTTC.

The chain is built from TRBV19 and TRBJ2-7; TRBD2 matches 11 bases. The CDR3 sequence is 14 residues long. V was pared by 6 bases and J by 6 bases, with 7 bases of the junction left unmatched. Germline lookup yields CDR1 LNHDA and CDR2 SQIVND (reference sequence). The CDR3 DNA reads as TGTGCCAGTAGACGAACTAGCGGGAGTAGCGAGCAGTACTTC. Protein: CASRRTSGSSEQYF. Together with reference TRBV19 and TRBJ2-7, the CDR3 gives the full variable domain: DGGITQSPKYLFRKEGQNVTLSCEQNLNHDAMYWYRQDPGQGLRLIYYSQIVNDFQKGDIAEGYSVSREKKESFPLTVTSAQKNPTAFYLCASRRTSGSSEQYFGPGTRLTVT.

This chain joins TRBV7-9 and TRBJ2-1; D gene ambiguous. This CDR3 is built from 13 residues. V was shortened by 4 bases and J by 8 bases, with 12 bases between the two germline ends. Germline CDR1 and CDR2: SEHNR and FQNEAQ (reference sequence). The CDR3 DNA sequence: TGTGCCAGCAGCTCCGCCCATCTACATGAGCAGTTCTTC. Translation gives CASSSAHLHEQFF.

This clone showed up just a few times. The chain's CDR3 is CASSSWTAYSNQPQHF. The CDR3, as DNA: TGTGCCAGCAGCTCCTGGACAGCTTATAGCAATCAGCCCCAGCATTTT. The chain links TRBV7-9 to TRBJ1-5, with D perhaps TRBD1 (6 bases). This CDR3 spans 16 amino acids. Trimming pared 4 bases from V and 0 bases from J, leaving 13 bases between. The germline V gene encodes CDR1 SEHNR and CDR2 FQNEAQ (reference sequence). Supplemented by reference TRBV7-9 and TRBJ1-5, the full variable domain reads DTGVSQNPRHKITKRGQNVTFRCDPISEHNRLYWYRQTLGQGPEFLTYFQNEAQLEKSRLLSDRFSAERPKGSFSTLEIQRTEQGDSAMYLCASSSWTAYSNQPQHFGDGTRLSIL.

This chain uses TRBV7-9 with TRBJ1-1; maybe TRBD1 (5 bases). The ends were cut back, 5 bases at V and 3 bases at J, with 10 bases in the middle. This CDR3 has 13 amino acids. Per the germline V gene, CDR1 is SEHNR and CDR2 is FQNEAQ (reference sequence). This chain's CDR3 is CASSLRGYTEAFF. The CDR3 DNA reads TGTGCCAGCAGCCTCCGGGGGTACACTGAAGCTTTCTTT.

There are a few counts of this clone. This rearrangement joins TRBV18 to TRBJ2-2, with TRBD1 matching 11 bases. Per germline, CDR1 KGHSH and CDR2 LQKENI. The CDR3 runs 16 residues. V shed 5 bases and J 4 bases; nucleotides not matched to a gene: 6. The CDR3 DNA reads as TGTGCCAGCTCAGCCACCGGGACAGGGGGCACCGGGGAGCTGTTTTTT. It translates to CASSATGTGGTGELFF.

In its sample, this clone was seen a few times. The chain has TRBV30 and TRBJ2-5, with unresolved D. This CDR3 spans 11 amino acids. CDR1 is GTSNPN and CDR2 is SVGIG in the germline V gene (reference sequence). The ends were cut back, 4 bases at V and 3 bases at J, with 6 bases in the middle. In DNA, the CDR3 is TGTGCCTGGATCCGGGAAGAGACCCAGTACTTC. The encoded protein is CAWIREETQYF.

The sample holds a few counts of this clone. This chain uses TRBV7-2 with TRBJ2-2; no definite D call. Per the germline V gene, CDR1 is SGHTA and CDR2 is FQGNSA. CDR3 length: 13 amino acids. Trimming left V 5 bases short and J 1 base short, with 5 bases between. CDR3 residues: CASSHGNTGELFF. The CDR3 region has the DNA TGTGCCAGCAGCCACGGGAACACCGGGGAGCTGTTTTTT. Using reference TRBV7-2 and TRBJ2-2 for the parts outside the CDR3, the full variable domain is GAGVSQSPSNKVTEKGKDVELRCDPISGHTALYWYRQSLGQGLEFLIYFQGNSAPDKSGLPSDRFSAERTGGSVSTLTIQRTQQEDSAVYLCASSHGNTGELFFGEGSRLTVL.

The chain couples TRBV28 to TRBJ2-3; D gene ambiguous. CDR1 and CDR2 from the germline V gene are MDHEN and SYDVKM. V lost 7 bases and J lost 2, with 7 bases in between. The CDR3 totals 12 residues. The CDR3 spells CASNRHTDTQYF. The CDR3 bases are TGTGCCAGCAACAGACACACAGATACGCAGTATTTT.

V and J are TRBV19 and TRBJ2-7; 7 nucleotides align to TRBD2. The trim removed 4 bases at V and 5 bases at J, leaving 2 bases unmatched. Germline CDR1 reads LNHDA; CDR2 reads SQIVND (reference sequence). This CDR3 region has 12 residues. The CDR3 DNA reads TGTGCCAGTAGTACCCGGGGGGACGAGCAGTACTTC. Protein: CASSTRGDEQYF.

Only a few counts were recorded for this clone. The chain links TRBV7-8 to TRBJ2-1; TRBD1 matches at 7 bases. CDR3 size: 15 residues. Germline CDR1 SGHVS, CDR2 FQNEAQ. V lost 5 bases to trimming and J lost 0 bases; unmatched junction nucleotides: 4. The CDR3 nucleotides are TGTGCCAGCAGCCCCCCAGGGGGCTCCTACAATGAGCAGTTCTTC. Residues: CASSPPGGSYNEQFF.

This clone occurred many times. The chain has TRBV4-2 and TRBJ2-1; 10 positions match TRBD2. Germline assignment: CDR1 LGHNA and CDR2 YNFKEQ. The CDR3 consists of 19 residues. V was pared by 3 bases and J by 1 base, with 12 bases of the junction left unmatched. CDR3 bases: TGTGCCAGCAGCCATCCCCCGCCCCCGACTAGCGGGTCCTACAATGAGCAGTTCTTC. The encoded protein is CASSHPPPPTSGSYNEQFF.

This chain links TRBV19 with TRBJ2-6; unclear D gene. The CDR3 spans 17 residues. Trimming removed 9 bases at V and 0 bases at J, with 18 bases between. CDR1 is LNHDA, CDR2 SQIVND, per germline (reference sequence). The CDR3 here is CASHPRSLSSGANVLTF. The CDR3 nucleotides read TGTGCCAGCCATCCACGGAGCCTGAGCTCTGGGGCCAACGTCCTGACTTTC.

A few counts support this clone. The rearrangement joins TRBV5-4 to TRBJ2-5, with D perhaps matching TRBD2 (7 bases). V was trimmed by 0 bases and J by 5 bases, leaving 11 bases between them. CDR3 length: 14 amino acids. Germline V gives CDR1 SGHNT, CDR2 YYREEE (reference sequence). CDR3 protein: CASSLDAGAETQYF. CDR3 DNA: TGTGCCAGCAGCTTGGATGCGGGGGCCGAGACCCAGTACTTC.

This clone came up a few times. The V and J genes are TRBV10-1 and TRBJ2-7, with a possible D match to TRBD2 (5 bases). The CDR3 spans 11 residues. V lost 6 bases to trimming and J lost 5 bases, with 8 bases between them. Germline values: CDR1 WNHNN, CDR2 SYGVQD (reference sequence). In DNA, the CDR3 is TGCGCCAGCAGCTGGGAGAACGAGCAGTACGTC. Its translation is CASSWENEQYV.

The chain links TRBV11-2 to TRBJ2-3; 12 positions match TRBD2. The V gene's germline CDR1 is SGHAT and CDR2 FQNNGV. V shed 5 bases and J 4 bases; nucleotides not matched to a gene: 4. The CDR3 spans 15 residues. This CDR3 is CASSLTSGSPDTQYF. The CDR3, as DNA: TGTGCCAGCAGCCTGACTAGCGGGAGTCCAGATACGCAGTATTTT.

This clone was observed a few times. This chain joins TRBV5-1 and TRBJ2-5; 8 positions agree with TRBD1. The germline gives CDR1 SGHRS, CDR2 YFSETQ. The J segment lost 2 bases and the V segment lost 4 bases, leaving 4 bases of the junction unmatched. This CDR3 is 14 amino acids long. CDR3 in DNA: TGCGCCAGCAGCACTGGACAGGGTCAAGAGACCCAGTACTTC. Amino acid sequence: CASSTGQGQETQYF.

The chain has TRBV2 and TRBJ1-1; D unresolved. This CDR3 has 14 amino acids. Germline V gene sequence: CDR1 SNHLY, CDR2 FYNNEI. Trimming stripped 5 bases from V and 0 bases from J, with 10 bases between. This CDR3 is CASSSESLNTEAFF. CDR3 DNA: TGTGCCAGCAGTTCGGAGAGCTTGAACACTGAAGCTTTCTTT.

To note about this clone: The sample holds other DNA sequences that translate to the same CDR3. Here the CDR3 reads CASSPGQINQPQHF. CDR3 bases: TGTGCCAGCTCGCCAGGACAGATCAATCAGCCCCAGCATTTT. This sequence joins TRBV18 and TRBJ1-5, with D possibly TRBD1 on 6 matching bases. Germline CDR1 and CDR2: KGHSH and LQKENI. Trimming removed 6 bases at V and 3 bases at J, with 12 bases between. The CDR3 totals 14 residues.

The chain couples TRBV18 to TRBJ1-2; D remains unclear. Trimming shortened V by 0 bases and J by 6 bases, and 11 bases separated the two germline ends. CDR1 is KGHSH and CDR2 is LQKENI in the germline V gene. The CDR3 is 14 residues long. In nucleotides, the CDR3 is TGTGCCAGCTCACCACCGGCAGGAACGGATGGCTACACCTTC. Amino acid sequence: CASSPPAGTDGYTF.

The chain couples TRBV28 to TRBJ2-7; 11 nucleotides align to TRBD2. With 5 bases clipped from V and 5 bases from J, the junction kept 14 bases outside the gene matches. Per germline, CDR1 MDHEN and CDR2 SYDVKM. This CDR3 has 17 amino acids. The chain's CDR3 is CASSLLTSGTSRDEQYF. The CDR3 DNA sequence: TGTGCCAGCAGTCTCCTGACTAGCGGGACGTCAAGGGACGAGCAGTACTTC.

This clone was counted between two and nine times. The V and J genes are TRBV30 and TRBJ2-3; no clear D gene. V was trimmed by 7 bases and J by 5 bases, leaving 16 bases between them. There are 13 residues in the CDR3. CDR1 GTSNPN and CDR2 SVGIG come from the germline V gene (reference sequence). The CDR3 DNA is TGTGCCTCCTCGAGGCCGAACCAAGATACGCAGTATTTT. Its translation is CASSRPNQDTQYF.

There are a few counts of this clone. V usage is TRBV18 and J usage is TRBJ1-1; 7 positions match TRBD1. Looked up from germline, CDR1 is KGHSH and CDR2 is LQKENI. V lost 2 bases to trimming and J lost 7 bases; unmatched junction nucleotides: 7. The CDR3 is made up of 14 amino acids. The CDR3 reads CASSPMTGIGEAFF. DNA for the CDR3: TGTGCCAGCTCACCAATGACAGGGATTGGTGAAGCTTTCTTT.

In nucleotides, the CDR3 is TGTGCCAGCAGCCAAGAGGGTGGTAGGGGGAGTACTGAAGCTTTCTTT. Translating it yields CASSQEGGRGSTEAFF. The chain uses TRBV4-2 and TRBJ1-1, with a weak D call TRBD1 (6 bases). The CDR3 extends over 16 amino acids. Germline CDR1 reads LGHNA; CDR2 reads YNFKEQ. Trimming shortened V by 0 bases and J by 5 bases, and 16 bases separated the two germline ends.

The chain carries TRBV27 and TRBJ1-1, with D possibly TRBD1 on 5 matching bases. Trimming left V 4 bases short and J 10 bases short, with 22 bases between. The CDR3 has 15 residues. Germline-derived CDR1 and CDR2 are MNHEY and SMNVEV (reference sequence). The CDR3 here is CASSSIGTLRGGAFF. The CDR3 region has the DNA TGTGCCAGCAGTTCGATCGGGACCCTCCGGGGGGGAGCTTTCTTT.

This clone was counted between two and nine times. The chain joins TRBV9 to TRBJ2-7, with a possible D match to TRBD1 (6 bases). This CDR3 contains 15 residues. CDR1 is SGDLS and CDR2 is YYNGEE in the germline V gene. V was trimmed by 3 bases and J by 4 bases, leaving 17 bases between them. Written as DNA, the CDR3 is TGTGCCAGCAGCGGCCCCAGGGGATCCCCTTACGAGCAGTACTTC. This gives the protein CASSGPRGSPYEQYF.

The genes are TRBV6-5 and TRBJ2-1, with TRBD2 as a possible D gene (5 bases). The CDR3 consists of 13 residues. Germline V gene data show CDR1 as MNHEY and CDR2 as SVGAGI. Between the trimmed V and J ends, which lost 7 bases and 7 bases, there was a span of 14 bases. The CDR3 region is CASTLLERNEQFF. CDR3 in DNA: TGTGCCAGCACCCTACTAGAGCGGAATGAGCAGTTCTTC.